A single sample gave rise to the 11 T cell receptor beta chains below, sequenced in a study of T cell changes during pregnancy in multiple sclerosis. Produced via immunoSEQ multiplex PCR; TCRdb's table is partial and in-frame only. The sample has around 70,000 clones, 90% to 95% seen once. The sequenced sample was peripheral blood, obtained in the second trimester of pregnancy. These receptors originate from a female donor in good health, enrolled as a control in a pregnancy study.

The chain uses TRBV28 and TRBJ1-5, with a possible D match to TRBD1 (5 bases). The CDR3 is 15 residues long. Germline V gene sequence: CDR1 MDHEN, CDR2 SYDVKM. Trimming shortened V by 7 bases and J by 2 bases, and 15 bases separated the two germline ends. Here the CDR3 reads CASNSRSRGNQPQHF. In DNA form, the CDR3 reads TGTGCCAGCAACTCCCGCAGCAGGGGCAATCAGCCCCAGCATTTT.

The chain has TRBV4-3 and TRBJ2-7, with D possibly TRBD2 on 6 matching bases. V lost 0 bases, J lost 0 bases, and 9 bases lay in between. The CDR3 totals 15 residues. Germline V CDR1 and CDR2: LGHNA, YSLEER. The CDR3 loop reads CASSQEAGTSYEQYF. The CDR3 DNA reads TGCGCCAGCAGCCAAGAGGCGGGGACCTCCTACGAGCAGTACTTC.

V gene TRBV9 combines with J gene TRBJ2-5, with TRBD2 identical over 9 bases. The CDR3 is 16 amino acids. Germline values: CDR1 SGDLS, CDR2 YYNGEE. Losses at the gene ends were 3 bases for V and 1 base for J; bases not matched to a gene: 7. CDR3 sequence reads: CASSATLAGTQETQYF. The CDR3 nucleotides are TGTGCCAGCAGCGCCACGCTAGCGGGGACCCAAGAGACCCAGTACTTC.

There are a few counts of this clone. The chain carries TRBV6-6 and TRBJ2-6; D is unclear. The germline V gene has CDR1 MNHNY and CDR2 SVGAGI (reference sequence). This CDR3 spans 15 amino acids. Trimming removed 5 bases at V and 1 base at J, with 9 bases between. Here the CDR3 reads CASSAKRSGANVLTF. CDR3 DNA: TGTGCCAGCAGTGCAAAGAGGTCTGGGGCCAACGTCCTGACTTTC.

The chain recombines TRBV6-1 with TRBJ2-7, with 9 nucleotides matching TRBD1. From germline, CDR1 is MNHNS and CDR2 SASEGT. The junction had 8 bases not matched to a gene; V was cut back by 3 bases and J by 8 bases. The CDR3 sequence is 14 residues long. Here the CDR3 reads CASSEYRGPLQQYF. The CDR3 DNA is TGTGCCAGCAGTGAGTACAGGGGGCCCCTACAGCAGTACTTC.

The chain is built from TRBV18 and TRBJ1-2; 7 bases are shared with TRBD1. From germline, CDR1 is KGHSH and CDR2 LQKENI. This CDR3 spans 13 amino acids. V lost 6 bases to trimming and J lost 6 bases; unmatched junction nucleotides: 7. The CDR3 loop is CASSPGQIHGYTF. The CDR3 DNA reads as TGTGCCAGCTCCCCGGGACAGATACATGGCTACACCTTC.

This chain links TRBV27 with TRBJ1-5, with D perhaps TRBD1 (5 bases). The length of the CDR3 is 12 residues. V was shortened by 8 bases and J by 5 bases, with 10 bases between the two germline ends. The V gene's germline CDR1 is MNHEY and CDR2 SMNVEV (reference sequence). The CDR3 spells CASGAAHQPQHF. The CDR3 DNA follows: TGTGCCAGCGGGGCGGCGCATCAGCCCCAGCATTTT.

The rearrangement joins TRBV7-9 to TRBJ2-7, with TRBD1 matching 7 bases. Germline V lookup: CDR1 SEHNR, CDR2 FQNEAQ (reference sequence). CDR3 size: 14 residues. Germline trimming cut 4 bases from V and 3 bases from J; bases unmatched to any gene: 6. CDR3 sequence (DNA): TGTGCCAGCAGCTCCTTCGGGACAGTCTACGAGCAGTACTTC. Encoded protein: CASSSFGTVYEQYF.

The V gene is TRBV7-6, the J gene TRBJ2-1; D ambiguous. With 0 bases removed from V and 8 bases from J, the gap between germline ends came to 14 bases. The germline CDR1 and CDR2 sequences are SGHVS and FNYEAQ. CDR3 length: 15 residues. CDR3 in amino acids: CASSLAEVIRDEQFF. The CDR3, as DNA: TGTGCCAGCAGCTTAGCCGAGGTTATCCGGGATGAGCAGTTCTTC.

The chain links TRBV11-2 to TRBJ1-1; 7 bases are a match to TRBD1. Germline V gene data show CDR1 as SGHAT and CDR2 as FQNNGV. The CDR3 runs 13 residues. Unmatched junction bases numbered 11, after V lost 5 bases and J lost 11 bases. CDR3 DNA: TGTGCCAGCAGCCTACGACAGGGCCTAGAGGCTTTCTTT. This encodes CASSLRQGLEAFF. Full variable domain (outside the CDR3, taken from reference TRBV11-2 and TRBJ1-1): EAGVAQSPRYKIIEKRQSVAFWCNPISGHATLYWYQQILGQGPKLLIQFQNNGVVDDSQLPKDRFSAERLKGVDSTLKIQPAKLEDSAVYLCASSLRQGLEAFFGQGTRLTVV.

The rearrangement links TRBV5-4 to TRBJ1-1; D not certain. The germline V and J ends were trimmed by 1 base and 7 bases, with 5 bases remaining between them. This CDR3 spans 11 amino acids. CDR1 and CDR2 (germline): SGHNT, YYREEE (reference sequence). CDR3: CASSLTDEAFF. CDR3 coding DNA: TGTGCCAGCAGCTTGACAGATGAAGCTTTCTTT.